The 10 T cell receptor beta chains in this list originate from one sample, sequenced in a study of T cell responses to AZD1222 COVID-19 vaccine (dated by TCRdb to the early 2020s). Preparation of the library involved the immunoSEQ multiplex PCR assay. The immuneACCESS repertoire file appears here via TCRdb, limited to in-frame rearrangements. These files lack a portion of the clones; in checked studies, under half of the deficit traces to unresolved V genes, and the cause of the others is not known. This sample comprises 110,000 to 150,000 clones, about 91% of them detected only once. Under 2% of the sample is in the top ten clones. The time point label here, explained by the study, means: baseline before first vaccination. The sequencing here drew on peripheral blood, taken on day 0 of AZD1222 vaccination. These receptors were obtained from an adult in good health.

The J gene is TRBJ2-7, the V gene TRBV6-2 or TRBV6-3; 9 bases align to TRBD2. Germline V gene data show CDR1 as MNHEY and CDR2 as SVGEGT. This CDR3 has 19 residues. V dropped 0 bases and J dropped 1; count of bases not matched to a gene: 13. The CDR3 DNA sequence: TGTGCCAGCAGTTACTCACGGATTCCTAGCGGGGTTGGTTCCTACGAGCAGTACTTC. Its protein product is CASSYSRIPSGVGSYEQYF.

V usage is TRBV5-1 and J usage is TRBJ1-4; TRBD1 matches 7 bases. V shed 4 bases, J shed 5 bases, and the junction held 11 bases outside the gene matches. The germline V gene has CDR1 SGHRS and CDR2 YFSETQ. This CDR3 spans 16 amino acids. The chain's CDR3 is CASSRRPTGTNEKLFF. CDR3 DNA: TGCGCCAGCAGCCGGCGGCCGACAGGGACCAATGAAAAACTGTTTTTT.

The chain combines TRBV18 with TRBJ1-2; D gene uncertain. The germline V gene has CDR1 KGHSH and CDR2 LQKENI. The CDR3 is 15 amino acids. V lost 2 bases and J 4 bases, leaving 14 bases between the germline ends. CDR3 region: CASSPSRNKGYGYTF. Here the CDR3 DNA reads TGTGCCAGCTCACCATCAAGAAATAAGGGCTATGGCTACACCTTC.

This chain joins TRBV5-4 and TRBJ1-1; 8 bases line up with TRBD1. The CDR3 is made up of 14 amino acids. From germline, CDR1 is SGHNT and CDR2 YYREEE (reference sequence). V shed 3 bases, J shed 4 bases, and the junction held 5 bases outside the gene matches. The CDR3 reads CASSSYRGGTEAFF. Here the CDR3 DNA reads TGTGCCAGCAGCTCGTACAGGGGGGGCACTGAAGCTTTCTTT.

The CDR3, as DNA: TGTGCCTGGGGGTCATACGAGCAGTACTTC. Translation: CAWGSYEQYF. The rearrangement links TRBV30 to TRBJ2-7; D remains unclear. V lost 5 bases to trimming and J lost 4 bases, with 6 bases between them. The CDR3 has 10 residues. Germline CDR1 GTSNPN, CDR2 SVGIG (reference sequence).

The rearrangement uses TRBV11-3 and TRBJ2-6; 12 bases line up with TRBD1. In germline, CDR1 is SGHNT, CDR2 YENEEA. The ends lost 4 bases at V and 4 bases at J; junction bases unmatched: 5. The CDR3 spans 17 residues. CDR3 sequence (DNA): TGTGCCAGCAGCTCTCGGGACAGGGGGCTCGGGGCCAACGTCCTGACTTTC. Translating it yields CASSSRDRGLGANVLTF.

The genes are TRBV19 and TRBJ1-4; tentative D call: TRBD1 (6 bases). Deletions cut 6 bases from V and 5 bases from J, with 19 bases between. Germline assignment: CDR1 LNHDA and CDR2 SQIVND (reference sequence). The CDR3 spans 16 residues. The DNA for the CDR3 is TGTGCCAGTAGCCGGCCCCCGGGACAACCGAATGAAAAACTGTTTTTT. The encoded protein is CASSRPPGQPNEKLFF.

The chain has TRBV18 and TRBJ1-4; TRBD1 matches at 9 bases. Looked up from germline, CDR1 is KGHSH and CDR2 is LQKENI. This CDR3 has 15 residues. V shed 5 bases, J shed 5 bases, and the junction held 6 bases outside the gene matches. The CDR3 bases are TGTGCCAGCTCATTGACCGGGACAGGGAATGAAAAACTGTTTTTT. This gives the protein CASSLTGTGNEKLFF.

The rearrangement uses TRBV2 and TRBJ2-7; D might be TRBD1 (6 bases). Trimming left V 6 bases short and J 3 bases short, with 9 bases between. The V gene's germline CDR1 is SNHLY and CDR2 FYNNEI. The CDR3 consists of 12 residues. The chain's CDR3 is CASSLQGYEQYF. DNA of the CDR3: TGTGCCAGCAGCCTACAGGGCTACGAGCAGTACTTC.

As DNA, the CDR3 is TGCGCCAGCAGCCAAGATTCGGGACAGGCTGAATCGGACTATGGCTACACCTTC. As protein: CASSQDSGQAESDYGYTF. This chain links TRBV4-3 with TRBJ1-2; 8 nucleotides match TRBD1. Germline V gene sequence: CDR1 LGHNA, CDR2 YSLEER. The J segment lost 3 bases and the V segment lost 0 bases, leaving 12 bases of the junction unmatched. This CDR3 region has 18 residues.